The clone carrying this TCR beta chain was counted between two and nine times. The record originates from a study of T cells after yellow fever vaccination. TCRdb re-called the 5' RACE reads with MiXCR, one entry per CDR3 protein. The sample contains hundreds of thousands of distinct CDR3 sequences, less than 15% of which appear only once. The TCR was taken from a man aged 25 to 45 who received the YFV17D yellow fever vaccine. The source material was PBMCs, sampled on the day of the yellow fever booster vaccination.

CDR3 protein: CASSMPGLAETYEQYF. DNA of the CDR3: TGTGCCAGCAGCATGCCGGGACTAGCGGAAACCTACGAGCAGTACTTC. V and J are TRBV21-1 and TRBJ2-7; the table's D call, TRBD2, was not checked against the DNA. TRBV21-1 is given as a pseudogene. The CDR3 has 16 amino acids.